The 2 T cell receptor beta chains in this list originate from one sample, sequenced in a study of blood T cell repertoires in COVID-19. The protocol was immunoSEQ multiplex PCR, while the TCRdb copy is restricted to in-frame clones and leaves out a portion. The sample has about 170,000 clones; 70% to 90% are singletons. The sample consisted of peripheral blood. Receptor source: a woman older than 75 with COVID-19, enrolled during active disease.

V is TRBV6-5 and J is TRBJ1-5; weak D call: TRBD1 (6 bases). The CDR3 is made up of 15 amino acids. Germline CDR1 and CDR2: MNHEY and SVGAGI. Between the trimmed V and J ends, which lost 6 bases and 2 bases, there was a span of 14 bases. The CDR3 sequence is CASRGIQGGNQPQHF. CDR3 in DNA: TGTGCCAGCAGGGGTATACAGGGAGGCAATCAGCCCCAGCATTTT.

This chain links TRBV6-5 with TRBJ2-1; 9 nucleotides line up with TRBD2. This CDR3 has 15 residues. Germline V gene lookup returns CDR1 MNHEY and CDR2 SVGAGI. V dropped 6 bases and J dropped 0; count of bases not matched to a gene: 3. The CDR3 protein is CASRLAGSSYNEQFF. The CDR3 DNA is TGTGCCAGCAGGCTAGCGGGAAGCTCCTACAATGAGCAGTTCTTC.